This T cell receptor beta chain was identified during a study of regulatory T cells in long-lasting Graves disease. Study-wide findings and caveats: Persistent disease favored TRBV28, TRBJ1-2 and TRBJ2-5.

Concerning this clonotype itself: What it recognizes is unknown. A junction end diverges from the germline sequence, so it may reflect a read error.

This sample's time point: persistent/refractory GD, antithyroid drugs over 5 years with positive TRAb. RNA extracted from PBMCs served as the sequencing template. Collection of peripheral blood (roughly 9.7 milliliters) was done using EDTA tubes. This CDR3 comprises 13 residues. The germline V gene has CDR1 SSHAT and CDR2 FNYEAQ (reference sequence). iRepertoire HTBI primers and Arm-PCR of CDR3 regions built TCR beta libraries. MiXCR was run by TCRdb on the multiplex PCR reads, yielding one entry per CDR3 protein. The table has approximately 500,000 distinct CDR3 sequences, about a fifth seen once. J is TRBJ2-7 and V is TRBV7-7; either TRBD1 or TRBD2 may supply D (5 bases each). This TCR derives from a female donor with Graves disease. Sample: peripheral blood mononuclear cells (PBMCs), taken when the disease was refractory, from a patient treated with antithyroid drugs. Here the CDR3 reads CASSSSVGVEQYF. As DNA, the CDR3 is TGTGCTAGCAGCTCATCCGTGGGGGTGGAGCAGTACTTC. Together with reference TRBV7-7 and TRBJ2-7, the CDR3 gives the full variable domain: GAGVSQSPRYKVTKRGQDVTLRCDPISSHATLYWYQQALGQGPEFLTYFNYEAQPDKSGLPSDRFSAERPEGSISTLTIQRTEQRDSAMYRCASSSSVGVEQYFGPGTRLTVT.